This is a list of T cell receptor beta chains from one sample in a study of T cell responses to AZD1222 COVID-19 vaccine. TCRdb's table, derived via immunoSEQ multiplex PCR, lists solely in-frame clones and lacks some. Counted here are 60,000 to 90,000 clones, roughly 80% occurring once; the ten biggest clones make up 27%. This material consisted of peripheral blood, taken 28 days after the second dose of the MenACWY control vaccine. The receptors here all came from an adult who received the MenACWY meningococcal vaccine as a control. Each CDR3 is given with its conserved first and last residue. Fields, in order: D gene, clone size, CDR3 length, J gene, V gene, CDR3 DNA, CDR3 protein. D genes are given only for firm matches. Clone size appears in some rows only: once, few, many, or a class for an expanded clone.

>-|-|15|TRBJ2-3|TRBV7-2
TGTGCCAGCAGCTTTGGCGGGGTAAGCACAGATACGCAGTATTTT
CASSFGGVSTDTQYF
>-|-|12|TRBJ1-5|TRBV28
TGTGCCAGCAGTTTGACCTATCAGCCCCAGCATTTT
CASSLTYQPQHF
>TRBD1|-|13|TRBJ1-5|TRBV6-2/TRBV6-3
TGTGCCAGCAGTCGGGACAGGACTCAGCCCCAGCATTTT
CASSRDRTQPQHF
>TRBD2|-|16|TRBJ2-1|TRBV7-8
TGTGCCAGCAGCTTAGCTGGGGTAGCGGGGGACAATGAGCAGTTCTTC
CASSLAGVAGDNEQFF
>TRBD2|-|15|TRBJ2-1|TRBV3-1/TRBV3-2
TGTGCCAGCAGCCACAATAGCGGGAGGGAGGTTGAGCAGTTCTTC
CASSHNSGREVEQFF
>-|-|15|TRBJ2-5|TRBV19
TGTGCCAGTAGTATTGGGGGACAAGGAAAAGAGACCCAGTACTTC
CASSIGGQGKETQYF
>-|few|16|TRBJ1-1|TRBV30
TGTGCCTGGACGAAACCTTCGGGGCCCACGAACACTGAAGCTTTCTTT
CAWTKPSGPTNTEAFF
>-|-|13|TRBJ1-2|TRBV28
TGTGCCAGCAGAGAACAGGCCGATGGGGGCTACACCTTC
CASREQADGGYTF
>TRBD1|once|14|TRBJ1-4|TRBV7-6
TGTGCCAGCAGCCCTAGACAGGGTAATGAAAAACTGTTTTTT
CASSPRQGNEKLFF
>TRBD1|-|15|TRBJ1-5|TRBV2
TGTGCCAGCAGTCCGGGACAGGGTGGGCATCAGCCCCAGCATTTT
CASSPGQGGHQPQHF
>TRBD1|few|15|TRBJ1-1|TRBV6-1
TGTGCCAGCAGTGAAGGGACAGGGGTGGCGTCTGAAGCTTTCTTT
CASSEGTGVASEAFF
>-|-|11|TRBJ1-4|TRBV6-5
TGTGCCAGCAGCTTTCTTGAAAAACTGTTTTTT
CASSFLEKLFF
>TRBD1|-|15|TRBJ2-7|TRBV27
TGTGCCAGCAGCCCCCGGACAGGTGTCTCCTACGAGCAGTACTTC
CASSPRTGVSYEQYF
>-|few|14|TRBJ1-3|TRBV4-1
TGCGCCAGCAGCCAAGGGGGGACTGGAAACACCATATATTTT
CASSQGGTGNTIYF
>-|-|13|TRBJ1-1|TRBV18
TGTGCCAGCTCACCCCCGGGACTGAGTGAAGCTTTCTTT
CASSPPGLSEAFF
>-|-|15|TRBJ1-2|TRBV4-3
TGCGCCAGCAGCCCATCGACGGGGGGTAACTATGGCTACACCTTC
CASSPSTGGNYGYTF
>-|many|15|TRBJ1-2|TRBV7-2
TGTGCCAGCAGCTTAAGGGCGGCGGGGGACTATGGCTACACCTTC
CASSLRAAGDYGYTF
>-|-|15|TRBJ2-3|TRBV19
TGTGCCAGTAGTCCCCCGGGGCCCTTCTTAGATACGCAGTATTTT
CASSPPGPFLDTQYF
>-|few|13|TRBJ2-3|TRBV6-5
TGTGCCAGCAGCCTCGAGAGAGGGGATACGCAGTATTTT
CASSLERGDTQYF
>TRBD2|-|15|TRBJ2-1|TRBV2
TGTGCCAGTAAGGGCCTAGCGGAAGAACGGAGTGAGCAGTTCTTC
CASKGLAEERSEQFF
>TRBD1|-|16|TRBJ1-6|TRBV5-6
TGTGCCAGCAGCTGGTGGACAGGGGTGGATAATTCACCCCTCCACTTT
CASSWWTGVDNSPLHF
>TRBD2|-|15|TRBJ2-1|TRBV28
TGTGCCAGCGGCCTCGGGACTAGTCCTGGCAATGAGCAGTTCTTC
CASGLGTSPGNEQFF
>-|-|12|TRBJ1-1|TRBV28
TGTGCCAGCAGTTACCCAGGGGCGGCAGCTTTCTTT
CASSYPGAAAFF
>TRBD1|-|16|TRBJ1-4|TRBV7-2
TGTGCCAGTTGCGCGGGACAGGGGGCTTGGGGTGAAAAACTGTTTTTT
CASCAGQGAWGEKLFF
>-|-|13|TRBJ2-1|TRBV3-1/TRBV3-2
TGTGCCAGCAGCCCTAGGCCTCGGGGGGAGCAGTTCTTC
CASSPRPRGEQFF
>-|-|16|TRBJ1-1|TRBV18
TGTGCCAGCTCACCACAGGACAAAATAACGAACACTGAAGCTTTCTTT
CASSPQDKITNTEAFF
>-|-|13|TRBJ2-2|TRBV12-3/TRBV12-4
TGTGCCAGCAGCCTATCCTCCACCGGGGAGCTGTTTTTT
CASSLSSTGELFF
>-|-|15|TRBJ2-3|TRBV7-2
TGTGCCAGCAGCTTAGGGGGGGCCAGTGGGGATACGCAGTATTTT
CASSLGGASGDTQYF
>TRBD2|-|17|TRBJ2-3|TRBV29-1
TGCAGCGCCACCGGCGTTAAGACTAGCGGGGGTGGAGATACGCAGTATTTT
CSATGVKTSGGGDTQYF
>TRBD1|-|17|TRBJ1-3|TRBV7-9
TGTGCCAGCAGCTTACGGGCAGGGGGCGAATCTGGAAACACCATATATTTT
CASSLRAGGESGNTIYF
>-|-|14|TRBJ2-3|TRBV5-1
TGCGCCAGCAGCTTCTCACAGGGTATAGATACGCAGTATTTT
CASSFSQGIDTQYF
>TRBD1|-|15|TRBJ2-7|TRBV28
TGTGCCAGCAGTTTATACCCGGACAGGACCTACGAGCAGTACTTC
CASSLYPDRTYEQYF
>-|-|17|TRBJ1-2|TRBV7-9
TGTGCCAGCAGCTTATATAGTGGTGCGGCAGAAAACTATGGCTACACCTTC
CASSLYSGAAENYGYTF
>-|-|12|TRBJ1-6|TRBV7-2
TGTGCCAGCAGACTGGTTGGTTCACCCCTCCACTTT
CASRLVGSPLHF
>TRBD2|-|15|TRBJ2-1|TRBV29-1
TGCAGCGTTCAACTTAGCGGGAGGGCCGCAAGTGAGCAGTTCTTC
CSVQLSGRAASEQFF
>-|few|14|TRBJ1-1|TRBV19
TGTGCCAGTAGTATACGTAACCAGAACACTGAAGCTTTCTTT
CASSIRNQNTEAFF
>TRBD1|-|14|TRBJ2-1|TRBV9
TGTGCCAGCAGCGTCGGGGACAGAGGTCATGAGCAGTTCTTC
CASSVGDRGHEQFF
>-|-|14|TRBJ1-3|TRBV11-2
TGTGCCAGCAGCAACCGGGACTCTGGAAACACCATATATTTT
CASSNRDSGNTIYF
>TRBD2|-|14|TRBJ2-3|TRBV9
TGTGCCAGCAGTCCGGGACTAGCGCCAGATACGCAGTATTTT
CASSPGLAPDTQYF
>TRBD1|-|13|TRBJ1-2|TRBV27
TGTGCCAGCAGCCCTACAGGGGTCTATGGCTACACCTTC
CASSPTGVYGYTF
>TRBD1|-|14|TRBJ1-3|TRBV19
TGTGCCAGTAGTATCCTCGGACAGGGGAACACCATATATTTT
CASSILGQGNTIYF
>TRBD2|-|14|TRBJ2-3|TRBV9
TGTGCCAGCAATCGGGGGGGCCGCACAGATACGCAGTATTTT
CASNRGGRTDTQYF
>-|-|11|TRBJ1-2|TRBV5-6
TGTGCCAGCTCTACCCGGTGGGGCTACACCTTC
CASSTRWGYTF
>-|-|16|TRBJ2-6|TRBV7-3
TGTGCCAGCAGCTTAGGCTTACCCTCTGGGGCCAACGTCCTGACTTTC
CASSLGLPSGANVLTF
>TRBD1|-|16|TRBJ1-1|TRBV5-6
TGTGCCAGCAGCTTGGATACAGGGGGCTGGGGCACTGAAGCTTTCTTT
CASSLDTGGWGTEAFF
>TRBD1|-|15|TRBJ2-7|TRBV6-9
TGTGCCAGCATCCCCCGGGACAGGGGAACCTACGAGCAGTACTTC
CASIPRDRGTYEQYF
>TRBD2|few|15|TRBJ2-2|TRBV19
TGTGCCAGTAGTATTTCGGGACTAGCGGGCGGGGAGCTGTTTTTT
CASSISGLAGGELFF
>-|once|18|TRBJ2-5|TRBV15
TGTGCCACCAGCAGAGATCTTTCGGGCGGGGTCACACAAGAGACCCAGTACTTC
CATSRDLSGGVTQETQYF
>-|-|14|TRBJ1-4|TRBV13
TGTGCCAGCAGCTTAGGGAATTCTAATGAAAAACTGTTTTTT
CASSLGNSNEKLFF
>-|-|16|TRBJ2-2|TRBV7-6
TGTGCCAGCAGCTTAGCGCTGGGCAGTACCACCGGGGAGCTGTTTTTT
CASSLALGSTTGELFF
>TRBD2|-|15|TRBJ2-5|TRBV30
TGTGCCTCATCGTCGAGGAGCGGGGGGGCGGAGACCCAGTACTTC
CASSSRSGGAETQYF
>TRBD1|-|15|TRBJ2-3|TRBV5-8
TGTGCCAGCAGCCAGGACAGGCGAGTATCAGATACGCAGTATTTT
CASSQDRRVSDTQYF
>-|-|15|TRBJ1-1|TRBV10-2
TGCGCCAGCAGTGAGTCGGAGGTGGCCAACACTGAAGCTTTCTTT
CASSESEVANTEAFF
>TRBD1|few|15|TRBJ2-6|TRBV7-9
TGTGCCAGCTCCGGGACAGAGACTGGGGCCAACGTCCTGACTTTC
CASSGTETGANVLTF